The present T cell receptor (beta chain) was sequenced within a study of persistence of HIV-infected CD4 T cells. As for this clone: Antigen: not known.

Nonspecific anti-CD3/anti-CD28 bead stimulation represents the broad CD4+ T cell repertoire. Sorting selected CD4+ T cells upregulating both CD40 ligand and CD69. Suppressive ART was started during chronic HIV-1 infection in these adults. The immunoSEQ assay was version 4, run in survey mode. Measured with immunoSEQ multiplex PCR; TCRdb has only the in-frame clones, and not every one. Among 45,000 or so clones listed, less than 90% were seen once. Germline V lookup: CDR1 SEHNR, CDR2 FQNEAQ (reference sequence). Trimming shortened V by 3 bases and J by 0 bases, and 17 bases separated the two germline ends. The CDR3 length is 17 residues.

Specimen: CD4+ T cells sorted from PBMCs after approximately 20-hour stimulation, collected from a patient who received antiretroviral therapy. This TCR came from an adult woman with HIV who was CMV-seropositive. The chain couples TRBV7-9 to TRBJ1-2; a possible D gene is TRBD1 (6 bases). CDR3 sequence (DNA): TGTGCCAGCAGCTTGCTCAGGGGAGGAAAAGCTAACTATGGCTACACCTTC. Protein product: CASSLLRGGKANYGYTF.